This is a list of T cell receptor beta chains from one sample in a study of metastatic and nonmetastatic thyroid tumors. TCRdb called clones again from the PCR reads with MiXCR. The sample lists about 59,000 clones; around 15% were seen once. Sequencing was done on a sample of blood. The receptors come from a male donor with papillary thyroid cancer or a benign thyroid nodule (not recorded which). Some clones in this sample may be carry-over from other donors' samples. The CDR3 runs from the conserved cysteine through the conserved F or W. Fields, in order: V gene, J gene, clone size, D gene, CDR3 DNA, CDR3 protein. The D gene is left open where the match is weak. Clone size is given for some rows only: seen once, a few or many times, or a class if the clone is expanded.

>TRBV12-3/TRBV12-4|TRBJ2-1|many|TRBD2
TGTGCCAGCAGGTCTGCGGGGGGGCGGTGGAATGAGCAGTTCTTC
CASRSAGGRWNEQFF
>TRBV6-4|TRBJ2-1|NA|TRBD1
TGTGCCAGCAGGAGGGGGCGGCGCTACAATGAGCAGTTCTTC
CASRRGRRYNEQFF
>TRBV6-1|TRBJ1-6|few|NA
TGTGCCAGCAGTGAAGTGCGCCAGGAGAGCTCCTATAATTCACCCCTCCACTTT
CASSEVRQESSYNSPLHF
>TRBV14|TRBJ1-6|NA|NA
TGTGCCGGCAGCCCCACCGGTGGCAATTCACCCCTCCACTTT
CAGSPTGGNSPLHF
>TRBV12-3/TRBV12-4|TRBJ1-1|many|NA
TGTGCCAGCAGTCCCAACAGACACGACACTGAAGCTTTCTTT
CASSPNRHDTEAFF
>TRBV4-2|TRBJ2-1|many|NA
TGTGCCAGCAGCCAAGACCCCATGGGCAATTGGCAGTTCTTC
CASSQDPMGNWQFF
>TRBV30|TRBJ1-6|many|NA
TGTGCCTGGAGTCTTGGGACAACTAATTCACCCCTCCACTTT
CAWSLGTTNSPLHF
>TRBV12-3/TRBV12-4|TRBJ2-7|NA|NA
TGTGCCAGCAGTTTAGAGCCTTCCTACGAGCAGTACTTC
CASSLEPSYEQYF
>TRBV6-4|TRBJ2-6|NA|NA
TGTGCCAGCAGTGACGGGTCCATCGGGGCCAACGTACTGAATTTC
CASSDGSIGANVLNF
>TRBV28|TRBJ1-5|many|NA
TGTGCCAGCAGCCTGACAGCGGGTAATCAGCCCCAGCATTTT
CASSLTAGNQPQHF
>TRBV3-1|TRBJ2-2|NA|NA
TGTGCCAGCAGCGTCGCGACTAGACGGACCGGGGAGCTGTTTTTT
CASSVATRRTGELFF
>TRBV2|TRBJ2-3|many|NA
TGTGCCAGCAGTGAAGCGGGGGGCGACACAGATACGCAGTATTTT
CASSEAGGDTDTQYF
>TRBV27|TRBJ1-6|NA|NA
TGTGCAAGCAGAACGCAGGGGAATAATTCACCCTTCCACTTT
CASRTQGNNSPFHF
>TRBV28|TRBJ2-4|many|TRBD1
TGTGCCAGCAGTTTTACAGGGGTGGCCAAAAACATTCAGTACTTC
CASSFTGVAKNIQYF
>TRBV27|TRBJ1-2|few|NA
TGTGCCAGCAGTTTGACGGGAACAGGCACAGTGTCTGGCTACACCTTC
CASSLTGTGTVSGYTF
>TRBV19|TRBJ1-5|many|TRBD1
TGTGCCAGTAAAGACAGGGGGGGGCAGCCCCAGCATTTT
CASKDRGGQPQHF
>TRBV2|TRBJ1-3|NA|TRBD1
TGTGCCAGAAATACAGGGGACTCTGGAAACACCATATATTTT
CARNTGDSGNTIYF
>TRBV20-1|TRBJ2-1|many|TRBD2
TGCAGTGCTAGTGGACTAGCGGGGGGGCCGAATGTTTTGAATGAGCAGTTCTTC
CSASGLAGGPNVLNEQFF
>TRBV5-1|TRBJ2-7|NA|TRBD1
TGCGCCAGCAGCTCCCGGGACAGGGGGCTCCTGGAAACCTACGGTCAGTACTTC
CASSSRDRGLLETYGQYF
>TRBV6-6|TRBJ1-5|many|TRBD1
TGTGCCACTTCACGGGGGACAGGGCCCAGGATTTCCAATCAGCCCCAGCATTTT
CATSRGTGPRISNQPQHF
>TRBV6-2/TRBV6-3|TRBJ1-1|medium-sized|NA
TGTGCCAGCAGTTACCCTGGTATTTTTAAGTCGATGAACACTGAAGCTTTCTTT
CASSYPGIFKSMNTEAFF
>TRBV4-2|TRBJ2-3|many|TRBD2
TGTGCCAGCAGCCTTAACCCGGGACTAGCTTTATATTTT
CASSLNPGLALYF
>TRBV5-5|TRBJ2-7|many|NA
TGTGCCAGCAGCTTGCCGTCCTTGACCTACGAGCAGTACTTC
CASSLPSLTYEQYF
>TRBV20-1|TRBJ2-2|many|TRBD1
TGCAGTGCGCTGACAGGGCACACCGGGGAGCTGTTTTTT
CSALTGHTGELFF
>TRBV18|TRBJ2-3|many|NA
TGTGCCAGCTCACCAAGGGGGGCACAGCGTTCCAGCACAGATACGCAGTATTTT
CASSPRGAQRSSTDTQYF
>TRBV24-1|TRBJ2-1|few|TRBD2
TGTGCCACCAGTTCCCTACTAGCGGCACTCTTCAATGAGCAGTTCTTC
CATSSLLAALFNEQFF
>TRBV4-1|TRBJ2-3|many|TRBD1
TGCGCCAGCAGCCAAGCAGGGACAGGGGCCACAGATACGCAGTATTTT
CASSQAGTGATDTQYF
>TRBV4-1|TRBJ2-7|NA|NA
TGCGCCAGCAGCCAAGCCGGGAGTGGCTACGAGCAGTACTTC
CASSQAGSGYEQYF
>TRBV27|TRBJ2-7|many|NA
TGTGCCAGCAGTTACGGGAGTCGAGGAGACTACGAGCAGTACTTC
CASSYGSRGDYEQYF
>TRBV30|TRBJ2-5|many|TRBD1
TGTGCCTGGACACAGGGGGAGACCCAGTACTTC
CAWTQGETQYF
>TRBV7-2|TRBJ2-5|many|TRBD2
TGTGCCAGCAGCTCGGGACTAGCGGTACTACAAGAGACCCAGTACTTC
CASSSGLAVLQETQYF
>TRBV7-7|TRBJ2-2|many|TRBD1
TGTGCTAGCAGCTTAGAACAGGGGGGCACCGGGGAGCTGTTTTTT
CASSLEQGGTGELFF
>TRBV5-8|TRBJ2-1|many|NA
TGTGCCAGCAGCTCCGAGACAGCTTCCTCCTACAATGAGCAGTTCTTC
CASSSETASSYNEQFF
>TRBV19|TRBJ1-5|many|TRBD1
TGTGCCAGCCGGGACAGGGAACGCAATCAGCCCCAGCATTTT
CASRDRERNQPQHF
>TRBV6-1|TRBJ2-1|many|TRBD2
TGTGCCAGCACCCCATGGCGGGGGGGCCGTAATGAGCAGTTCTTC
CASTPWRGGRNEQFF
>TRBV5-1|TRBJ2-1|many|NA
TGCGCCAGCAGCTTGGCCTCGGTGGCTACCTACGATGAGCAGTTCTTC
CASSLASVATYDEQFF
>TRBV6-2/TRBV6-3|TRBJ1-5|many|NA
TGTGCCAGCAGTTTACTCAGCAATCAGCCCCAGCATTTT
CASSLLSNQPQHF
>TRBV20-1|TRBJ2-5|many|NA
TGCAGTGCTAGAGCGGGGATCCAAGAGACCCAGTACTTC
CSARAGIQETQYF
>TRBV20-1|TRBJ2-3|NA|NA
TGCAGTGCCACCCGAACCCAGCGGACAGACTTTTTTGATACGCAGTATTTT
CSATRTQRTDFFDTQYF
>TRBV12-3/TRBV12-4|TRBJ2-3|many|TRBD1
TGTGCCAGCAGGACAGGGAAAAATACGCAGTATTTT
CASRTGKNTQYF
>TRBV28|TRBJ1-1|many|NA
TGTGCCAGCAGTTTTATGGCGCTTGGGAGAACCCAGAACACTGAAGCTTTCTTT
CASSFMALGRTQNTEAFF
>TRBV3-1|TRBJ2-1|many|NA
TGTGCCAGCAGCGGGTTGGCAGCGGCTGAAATAAAAAATGAGCAGTTCTTC
CASSGLAAAEIKNEQFF
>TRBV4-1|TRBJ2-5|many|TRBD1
TGCGCCAGCAGCCAAGTTAATGACAGGGCCGGGACCCAGTACTTC
CASSQVNDRAGTQYF
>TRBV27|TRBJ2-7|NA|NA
TGTGCCAGCAGTTTATCCCCCAGTGGCGAGCAGTACTTC
CASSLSPSGEQYF
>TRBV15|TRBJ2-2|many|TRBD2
TGTGCCACCAGCAGAGGAGTAGCGGGAGGCACCGGGGAGCTGTTTTTT
CATSRGVAGGTGELFF
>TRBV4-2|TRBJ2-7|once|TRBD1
TGTGCCAGCAGCCAAGATTGGGACAGCTCCTACGAGCAGTACTTC
CASSQDWDSSYEQYF
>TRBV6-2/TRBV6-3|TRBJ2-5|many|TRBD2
TGTGCCAGCCATCACGGACTAGCGGGCGGCTCCCAAGAGACCCAGTACTTC
CASHHGLAGGSQETQYF
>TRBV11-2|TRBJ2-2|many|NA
TGTGCCAGCAGCTTTATCGGGACTTTCACCGGGGAGCTGTTTTTT
CASSFIGTFTGELFF
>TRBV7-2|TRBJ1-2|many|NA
TGTGCCAGCAGCCCCCTGTCGGCCGGCTATGGCTACACCTTC
CASSPLSAGYGYTF
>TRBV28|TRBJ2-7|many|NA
TGTGCCAGCAGTTTATTGGGAACCTGGGAGCAGTACTTC
CASSLLGTWEQYF
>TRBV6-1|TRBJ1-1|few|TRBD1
TGTGCCAGCAGTCCCCTAAGGGCAGGGGGCTTCACTGAAGCTTTCTTT
CASSPLRAGGFTEAFF
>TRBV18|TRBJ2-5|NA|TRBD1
TGTGCCAGCTCAGACTCCGGGACAGGGGGCTCGGGGACCCAGTACTTC
CASSDSGTGGSGTQYF
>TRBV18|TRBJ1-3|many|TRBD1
TGTGCCAGCTCACCTTGGGACAGCGGAAACACCATATATTTT
CASSPWDSGNTIYF
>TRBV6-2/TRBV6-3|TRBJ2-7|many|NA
TGTGCCAGCACGGGAACTAGGGACGCCTCCTACGAGCAGTACTTC
CASTGTRDASYEQYF